The 22 T cell receptor beta chains below all came from one sample that was sequenced in a study of blood T cells in healthy people across ages (dated by TCRdb to between 2015 and 2017). The library relied on 5' RACE. TCRdb shows the sequencer as Illumina HiSeq 2500. A second PCR of about 7 to 12 cycles was run with a J-beta primer mix and a sample-barcoded 5' primer. The raw public reads went through TCRdb reprocessing: fastp at Q25, MiXCR clone calling, in-frame beta chains kept. Rows are unified per CDR3 protein, each entry keeping the most common DNA and genes. Present in this sample are 550,000 to 650,000 distinct CDR3 sequences, around 31% of which were seen just once. The leading ten clones occupy approximately 15% of the sample. The specimen was blood. The source is a woman over 75 in good health.

In its sample, this clonotype was seen many times. This rearrangement joins TRBV7-9 to TRBJ2-3; 8 nucleotides match TRBD2. This CDR3 is 18 amino acids long. J lost 6 bases, V lost 1 base, and 15 bases had no gene match. CDR1 SEHNR and CDR2 FQNEAQ come from the germline V gene (reference sequence). The CDR3 reads CASSLGKRGGPPGDTQYF. DNA for the CDR3: TGTGCCAGCAGCTTAGGGAAACGGGGGGGCCCACCAGGGGATACGCAGTATTTT.

Many counts were recorded for this clonotype. V is TRBV15 and J is TRBJ1-6; 8 bases map to TRBD1. Germline V gene sequence: CDR1 LNHNV, CDR2 YYDKDF (reference sequence). J was trimmed by 9 bases and V by 0 bases; bases with no gene match: 4. CDR3 size: 15 residues. The CDR3 here is CATSRDQGAVSPLHF. CDR3 DNA: TGTGCCACCAGCAGAGATCAGGGGGCAGTTTCACCCCTCCACTTT.

This clonotype turned up a few times. A much larger clonotype is one base distant, so this may be a read error. This sequence joins TRBV28 and TRBJ2-5, with D maybe TRBD2 (6 bases). Looked up from germline, CDR1 is MDHEN and CDR2 is SYDVKM. Trimming cost V 5 bases and J 6 bases, with 19 bases left between them. There are 15 residues in the CDR3. In DNA, the CDR3 is TGTGCCAGCAGTATAGCGGAGGCCAGGCAAAAGACCCAGTACTTC. Translation: CASSIAEARQKTQYF.

The chain recombines TRBV4-1 with TRBJ2-1; 7 bases map to TRBD2. With V trimmed by 0 bases and J by 3 bases, 5 bases remained unmatched. Per germline, CDR1 MGHRA and CDR2 YSYEKL. The CDR3 length is 16 residues. Here the CDR3 DNA reads TGCGCCAGCAGCCAAGAGCCTCAGCGGGACTACAATGAGCAGTTCTTC. It is translated as CASSQEPQRDYNEQFF.

This clonotype has just a few counts. The J gene is TRBJ2-4, the V gene TRBV27; D ambiguous. There are 16 residues in the CDR3. V was shortened by 0 bases and J by 13 bases, with 22 bases between the two germline ends. Looked up from germline, CDR1 is MNHEY and CDR2 is SMNVEV (reference sequence). The CDR3: CASSLSWTLFINEQYF. The CDR3 DNA follows: TGTGCCAGCAGTTTATCCTGGACCCTTTTTATCAATGAGCAGTACTTC.

In the case of this clonotype: One junction end does not reproduce the germline sequence, and a read error may be involved. The chain employs TRBV6-4 and TRBJ1-5, with 7 bases lining up with TRBD1. This CDR3 is 13 amino acids long. CDR1 MRHNA and CDR2 SNTAGT come from the germline V gene. The CDR3 DNA is TGTGCCAGCAGCGACTCAGGGGGACAGTCCCAGCATTTT. This encodes CASSDSGGQSQHF.

This clonotype was detected many times. The J gene is TRBJ2-3, the V gene TRBV6-5; weak D call: TRBD1 (6 bases). The CDR3 contains 14 residues. Germline lookup yields CDR1 MNHEY and CDR2 SVGAGI. V lost 6 bases, J lost 2 bases, and 12 bases lay in between. The CDR3 DNA reads as TGTGCCAGCAGGGGACACTTCGACACAGATACGCAGTATTTT. Translated, it gives CASRGHFDTDTQYF.

This clonotype was recorded many times. The J gene is TRBJ2-5, the V gene TRBV19; 8 bases match TRBD1. Unmatched junction bases numbered 8, after V lost 6 bases and J lost 5 bases. The CDR3 is 14 amino acids. Germline CDR1 is LNHDA and CDR2 is SQIVND (reference sequence). The CDR3 sequence is CASRHTGGDETQYF. CDR3 coding DNA: TGTGCCAGTAGGCATACAGGGGGAGACGAGACCCAGTACTTC.

Turning to this clonotype: A much bigger clone sits one base away, suggesting this may be a read error. This likely comes from a read error, as the CDR3 has no conserved phenylalanine or tryptophan at its end. The chain carries TRBV6-5 and TRBJ1-2; 8 bases line up with TRBD1. Trimming took 6 bases from V and 7 from J; bases not matched to a gene: 7. The CDR3 covers 13 residues. Germline V lookup: CDR1 MNHEY, CDR2 SVGAGI. Here the CDR3 DNA reads TGTGCCAGCAGAATGACAGGGGACGGTGGCTACACCTAC. The encoded protein is CASRMTGDGGYTY.

The gene calls are TRBV7-2 and TRBJ1-5; TRBD1 might be the D (6 bases). Germline V gene lookup returns CDR1 SGHTA and CDR2 FQGNSA. CDR3 size: 15 residues. V lost 5 bases and J lost 5, with 16 bases in between. The DNA of the CDR3 is TGTGCCAGCAGCCTCCAACAGGGTCGTGATCAGCCCCAGCATTTT. Amino acid sequence: CASSLQQGRDQPQHF.

A word on this clonotype: This may stem from a read error, because a much larger clone lies one nucleotide away. The rearrangement joins TRBV6-1 to TRBJ2-7; 7 nucleotides agree with TRBD1. The CDR3 consists of 12 residues. Germline CDR1 is MNHNS and CDR2 is SASEGT. The CDR3 DNA reads TGTGCCCGCAGCGGACAGGACTACGAGCAGTACTTC. Translated, it gives CARSGQDYEQYF.

This clonotype was seen ten or more times. The chain combines TRBV7-8 with TRBJ1-5; 10 bases match TRBD1. This CDR3 region has 17 residues. V lost 1 base to trimming and J lost 1 base; unmatched junction nucleotides: 4. Germline V gene data show CDR1 as SGHVS and CDR2 as FQNEAQ. The CDR3 coding sequence is TGTGCCAGCAGCTTAGGACAGGGGGCTAGGAGCAATCAGCCCCAGCATTTT. Amino acid sequence: CASSLGQGARSNQPQHF.

This clonotype occurred once. This sequence may be a read error, since a much larger clone differs from it by one base. The chain links TRBV6-5 to TRBJ2-3, with 7 bases fitting TRBD1. The CDR3 is 16 residues long. CDR1 is MNHEY, CDR2 SVGAGI, per germline. The CDR3 coding sequence is TGTGCCAGCAGTCCCCGGGACAGCCAGATCGCAGATATGCAGTATTTT. Translated: CASSPRDSQIADMQYF.

This clonotype was seen a handful of times. An end of the junction does not agree with germline; a read error may underlie this. The J gene is TRBJ2-1, the V gene TRBV6-1, with TRBD2 matching over 9 bases. The CDR3 length is 12 residues. CDR1 is MNHNS, CDR2 SASEGT, per germline. The CDR3 region is CAGSQTSGEQFF. CDR3 bases: TGTGCCGGCAGTCAGACTAGCGGTGAGCAGTTCTTC.

The chain joins TRBV7-2 to TRBJ2-5; D is possibly TRBD2 (5 bases). Germline CDR1 and CDR2: SGHTA and FQGNSA. V was cut by 10 bases and J by 5 bases, with 17 bases left in between. The CDR3 has 13 residues. The CDR3 spells CATSARVWETQYF. CDR3 DNA: TGTGCCACCTCCGCGAGGGTCTGGGAGACCCAGTACTTC. Based on the CDR3 plus reference TRBV7-2 and TRBJ2-5, the full variable domain is GAGVSQSPSNKVTEKGKDVELRCDPISGHTALYWYRQSLGQGLEFLIYFQGNSAPDKSGLPSDRFSAERTGGSVSTLTIQRTQQEDSAVYLCATSARVWETQYFGPGTRLLVL.

This clonotype was detected a few times. The chain carries TRBV15 and TRBJ1-1; D gene ambiguous. CDR3 length: 14 amino acids. The ends were cut back, 0 bases at V and 1 base at J, with 6 bases in the middle. Germline loops: CDR1 LNHNV, CDR2 YYDKDF (reference sequence). CDR3 nucleotides: TGTGCCACCAGCAGAGATATAGCGAACACTGAAGCTTTCTTT. Translation gives CATSRDIANTEAFF. The full variable domain, completed using reference TRBV15 and TRBJ1-1, is DAMVIQNPRYQVTQFGKPVTLSCSQTLNHNVMYWYQQKSSQAPKLLFHYYDKDFNNEADTPDNFQSRRPNTSFCFLDIRSPGLGDTAMYLCATSRDIANTEAFFGQGTRLTVV.

This clonotype occurred many times. The chain uses TRBV5-4 and TRBJ2-7; tentative D call: TRBD1 (6 bases). Trimming removed 3 bases from V and 3 bases from J, with 10 bases in between. There are 13 residues in the CDR3. From germline, CDR1 is SGHNT and CDR2 YYREEE (reference sequence). CDR3 in DNA: TGTGCCAGCAGCTCGGACAGTTTCTACGAGCAGTACTTC. This translates into CASSSDSFYEQYF.

Details on this clonotype: A much larger clone sits a single nucleotide away, making a read error possible. This sequence joins TRBV7-9 and TRBJ1-2; D call uncertain. The CDR3 runs to 15 residues. Germline lookup yields CDR1 SEHNR and CDR2 FQNEAQ (reference sequence). The V gene lost 5 bases and the J gene lost 5 bases, with 18 bases spanning the gap. The CDR3 region has the DNA TGTGCCAGCAGCCCCATGCAGAGCTTGGGTTATGGCTACACCTTC. Its protein is CASSPMQSLGYGYTF.

This clonotype was picked up many times. The rearrangement links TRBV4-1 to TRBJ2-7; 8 bases are shared with TRBD2. J was trimmed by 0 bases and V by 1 base; bases with no gene match: 11. This CDR3 is 18 amino acids long. From germline, CDR1 is MGHRA and CDR2 YSYEKL. CDR3 loop: CASSQAPYAGGRSYEQYF. CDR3 nucleotides: TGCGCCAGCAGCCAAGCCCCCTATGCGGGGGGCCGCTCCTACGAGCAGTACTTC.

This clonotype was seen many times. The chain uses TRBV9 and TRBJ2-5; TRBD1 aligns across 9 bases. Looked up from germline, CDR1 is SGDLS and CDR2 is YYNGEE. The V segment lost 4 bases and the J segment 5 bases; nucleotides outside the gene matches: 12. There are 16 residues in the CDR3. CDR3 protein: CASSPGWDRVLETQYF. Written as DNA, the CDR3 is TGTGCCAGCAGCCCCGGCTGGGACAGGGTATTGGAGACCCAGTACTTC. Combining the CDR3 with reference TRBV9 and TRBJ2-5 gives the whole variable domain DSGVTQTPKHLITATGQRVTLRCSPRSGDLSVYWYQQSLDQGLQFLIQYYNGEERAKGNILERFSAQQFPDLHSELNLSSLELGDSALYFCASSPGWDRVLETQYFGPGTRLLVL.

The chain uses TRBV7-2 and TRBJ1-3, with D hard to call. V was clipped by 0 bases and J by 4 bases, with 7 bases between them. The CDR3 contains 14 residues. Per the germline V gene, CDR1 is SGHTA and CDR2 is FQGNSA. The CDR3, as DNA: TGTGCCAGCAGCTTAGCCGTCACCGGAAACACCATATATTTT. Amino acid sequence: CASSLAVTGNTIYF. Filled out from reference TRBV7-2 and TRBJ1-3, the complete variable domain reads GAGVSQSPSNKVTEKGKDVELRCDPISGHTALYWYRQSLGQGLEFLIYFQGNSAPDKSGLPSDRFSAERTGGSVSTLTIQRTQQEDSAVYLCASSLAVTGNTIYFGEGSWLTVV.

The chain employs TRBV9 and TRBJ1-5; D unresolved. From germline, CDR1 is SGDLS and CDR2 YYNGEE. The V gene lost 0 bases and the J gene lost 2 bases, with 9 bases spanning the gap. CDR3 length: 15 residues. CDR3 loop: CASSVDWSGNQPQHF. In DNA form, the CDR3 reads TGTGCCAGCAGCGTAGATTGGTCGGGCAATCAGCCCCAGCATTTT.